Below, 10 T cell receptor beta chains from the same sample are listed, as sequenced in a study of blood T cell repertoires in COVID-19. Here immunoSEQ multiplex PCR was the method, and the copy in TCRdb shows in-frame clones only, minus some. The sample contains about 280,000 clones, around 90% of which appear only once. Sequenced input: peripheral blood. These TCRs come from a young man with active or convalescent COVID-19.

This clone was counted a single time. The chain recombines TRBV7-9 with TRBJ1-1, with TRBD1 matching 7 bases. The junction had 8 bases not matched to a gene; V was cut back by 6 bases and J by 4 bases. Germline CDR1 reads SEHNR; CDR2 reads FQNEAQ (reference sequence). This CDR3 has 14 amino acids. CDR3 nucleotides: TGTGCCAGCAGGAGAGATCGACAGGGCACTGAAGCTTTCTTT. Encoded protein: CASRRDRQGTEAFF.

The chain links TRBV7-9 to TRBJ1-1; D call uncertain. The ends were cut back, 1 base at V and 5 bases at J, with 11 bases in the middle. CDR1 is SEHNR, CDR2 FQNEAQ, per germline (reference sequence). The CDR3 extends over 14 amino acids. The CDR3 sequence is CASSLGAGRTEAFF. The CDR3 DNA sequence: TGTGCCAGCAGCTTAGGGGCGGGGAGGACTGAAGCTTTCTTT.

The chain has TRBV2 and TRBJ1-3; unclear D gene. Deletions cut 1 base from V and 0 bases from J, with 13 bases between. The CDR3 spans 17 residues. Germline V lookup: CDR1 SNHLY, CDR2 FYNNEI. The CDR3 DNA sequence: TGTGCCAGCAGTGAAGGCAGGTTGTACGACTCTGGAAACACCATATATTTT. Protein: CASSEGRLYDSGNTIYF.

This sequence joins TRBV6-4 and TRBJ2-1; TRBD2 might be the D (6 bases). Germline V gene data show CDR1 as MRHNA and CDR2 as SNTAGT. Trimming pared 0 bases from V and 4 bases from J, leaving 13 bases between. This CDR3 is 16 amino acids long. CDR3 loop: CASSDSYGGRYNEQFF. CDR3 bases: TGTGCCAGCAGTGACTCTTACGGGGGTCGATACAATGAGCAGTTCTTC.

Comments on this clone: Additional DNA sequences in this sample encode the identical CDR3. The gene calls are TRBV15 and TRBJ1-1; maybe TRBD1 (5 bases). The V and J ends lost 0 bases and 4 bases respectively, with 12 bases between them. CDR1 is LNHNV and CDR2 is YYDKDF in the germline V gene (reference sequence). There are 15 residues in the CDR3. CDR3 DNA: TGTGCCACCAGCAGAGATCTTGGGGGGGGCACTGAAGCTTTCTTT. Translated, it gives CATSRDLGGGTEAFF.

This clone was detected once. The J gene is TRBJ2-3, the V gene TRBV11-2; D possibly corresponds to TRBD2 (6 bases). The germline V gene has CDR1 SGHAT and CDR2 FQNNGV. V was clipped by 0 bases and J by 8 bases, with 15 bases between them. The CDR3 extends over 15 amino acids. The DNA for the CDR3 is TGTGCCAGCAGCTTAGATTCCTTTACCGGGGGTACGCAGTATTTT. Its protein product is CASSLDSFTGGTQYF.

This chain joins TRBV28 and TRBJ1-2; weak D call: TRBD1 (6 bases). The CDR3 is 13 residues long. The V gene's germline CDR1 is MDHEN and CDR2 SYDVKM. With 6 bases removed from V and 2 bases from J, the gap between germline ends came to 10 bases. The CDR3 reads CASRTQGNYGYTF. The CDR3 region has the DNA TGTGCCAGCAGGACACAGGGCAACTATGGCTACACCTTC.

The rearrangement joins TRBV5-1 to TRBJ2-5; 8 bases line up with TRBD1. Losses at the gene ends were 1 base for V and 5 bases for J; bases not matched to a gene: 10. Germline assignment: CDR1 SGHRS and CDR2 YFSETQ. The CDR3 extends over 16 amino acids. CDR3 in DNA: TGCGCCAGCAGCTTGTCGGGCCAGGGGGCGCGGGAGACCCAGTACTTC. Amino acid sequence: CASSLSGQGARETQYF.

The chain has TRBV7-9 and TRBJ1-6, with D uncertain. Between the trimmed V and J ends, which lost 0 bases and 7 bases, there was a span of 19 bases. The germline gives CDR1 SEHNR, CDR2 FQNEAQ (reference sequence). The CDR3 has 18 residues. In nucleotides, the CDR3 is TGTGCCAGCAGCTTAGCGTCCGCGGGGAGAAGTCCAAATTCACCCCTCCACTTT. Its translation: CASSLASAGRSPNSPLHF.

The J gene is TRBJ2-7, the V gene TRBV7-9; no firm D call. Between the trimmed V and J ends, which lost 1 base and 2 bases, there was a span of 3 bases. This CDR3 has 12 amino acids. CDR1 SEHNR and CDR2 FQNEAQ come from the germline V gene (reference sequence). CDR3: CASSLGTYEQYF. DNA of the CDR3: TGTGCCAGCAGCTTAGGTACCTACGAGCAGTACTTC.